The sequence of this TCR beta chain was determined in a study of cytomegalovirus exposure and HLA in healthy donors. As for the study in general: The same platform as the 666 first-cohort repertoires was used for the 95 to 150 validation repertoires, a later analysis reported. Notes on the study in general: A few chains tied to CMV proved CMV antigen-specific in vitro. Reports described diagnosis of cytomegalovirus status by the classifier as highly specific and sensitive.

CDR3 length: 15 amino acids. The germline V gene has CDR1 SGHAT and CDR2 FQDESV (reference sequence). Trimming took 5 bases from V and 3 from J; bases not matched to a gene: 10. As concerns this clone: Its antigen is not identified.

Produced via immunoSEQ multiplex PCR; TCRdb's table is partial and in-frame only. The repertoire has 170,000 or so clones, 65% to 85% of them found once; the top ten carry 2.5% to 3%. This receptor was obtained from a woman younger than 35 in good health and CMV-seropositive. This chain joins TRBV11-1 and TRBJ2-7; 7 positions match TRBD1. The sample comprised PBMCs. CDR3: CASSTSQGRYYEQYF. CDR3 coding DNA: TGTGCCAGCAGCACCTCACAGGGGAGATACTACGAGCAGTACTTC.